This T cell receptor beta chain emerged from a study of regulatory T cells in long-lasting Graves disease. Study-level information: The antithyroid drugs taken by newly diagnosed Graves' patients had been used for under 3 months.

In its sample, this clonotype was seen many times. The time point: newly diagnosed GD, antithyroid drugs for less than 3 months. From RNA extracted from PBMCs, the TCR library was made. TCR beta libraries were built with iRepertoire HTBI primers and Arm-PCR of CDR3 regions. One entry per CDR3 protein results from TCRdb running MiXCR on the multiplex PCR reads. Altogether 350,000 to 500,000 distinct CDR3 sequences are present, about 16% being singletons, with the ten largest covering about 11%. Germline V CDR1 and CDR2: LGHNA, YNFKEQ. The CDR3 loop spans 18 amino acids. V shed 1 base, J shed 2 bases, and the junction held 13 bases outside the gene matches. These data were also reused for a study on T cells in Graves' hyperthyroidism and ophthalmopathy. That report adds: Hyperthyroidism, newly diagnosed and lasting under 2 months, affected patients aged 18 to 65. Initially, a first-round RT-PCR of the TCR CDR3 employed the HTBI primer set.

The input for sequencing was peripheral blood mononuclear cells (PBMCs), taken at new diagnosis, from a patient treated with antithyroid drugs. This receptor was identified in a woman in her twenties or thirties with Graves disease. The chain recombines TRBV4-2 with TRBJ2-7; 8 bases agree with TRBD1. The DNA for the CDR3 is TGTGCCAGCAGCCAAGCCCAGATCCCAGGGGGCCGAACCTACGAGCAGTACTTC. Translation gives CASSQAQIPGGRTYEQYF.